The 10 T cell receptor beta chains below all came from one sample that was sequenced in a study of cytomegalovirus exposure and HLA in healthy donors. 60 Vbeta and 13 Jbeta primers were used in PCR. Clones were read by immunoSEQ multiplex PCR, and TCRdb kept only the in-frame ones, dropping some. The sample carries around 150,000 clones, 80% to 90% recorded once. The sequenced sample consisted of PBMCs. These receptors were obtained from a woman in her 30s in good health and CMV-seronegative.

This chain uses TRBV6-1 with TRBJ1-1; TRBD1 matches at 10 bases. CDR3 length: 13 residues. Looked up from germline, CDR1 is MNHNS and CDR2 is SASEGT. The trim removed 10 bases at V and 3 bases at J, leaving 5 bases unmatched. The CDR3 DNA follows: TGTGCCACGACAGGGGGCAGATACACTGAAGCTTTCTTT. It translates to CATTGGRYTEAFF.

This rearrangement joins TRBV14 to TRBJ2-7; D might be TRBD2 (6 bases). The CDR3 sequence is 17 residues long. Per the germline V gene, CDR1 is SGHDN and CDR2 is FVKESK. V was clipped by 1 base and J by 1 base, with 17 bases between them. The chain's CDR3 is CASSQAMVWGTSYEQYF. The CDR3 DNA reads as TGTGCCAGCAGCCAAGCAATGGTATGGGGGACTTCCTACGAGCAGTACTTC.

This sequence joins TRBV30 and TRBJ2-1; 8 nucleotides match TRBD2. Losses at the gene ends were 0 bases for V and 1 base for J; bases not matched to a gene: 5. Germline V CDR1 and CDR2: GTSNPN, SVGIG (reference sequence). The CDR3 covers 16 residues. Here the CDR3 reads CAWSVGAGASYNEQFF. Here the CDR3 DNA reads TGTGCCTGGAGTGTGGGAGCGGGGGCATCCTACAATGAGCAGTTCTTC.

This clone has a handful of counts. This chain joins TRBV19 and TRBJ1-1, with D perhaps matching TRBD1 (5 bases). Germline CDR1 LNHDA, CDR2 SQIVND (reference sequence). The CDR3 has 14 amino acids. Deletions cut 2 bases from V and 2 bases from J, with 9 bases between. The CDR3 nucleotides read TGTGCCAGTAGTATACCTCAGGGAAACACTGAAGCTTTCTTT. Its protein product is CASSIPQGNTEAFF.

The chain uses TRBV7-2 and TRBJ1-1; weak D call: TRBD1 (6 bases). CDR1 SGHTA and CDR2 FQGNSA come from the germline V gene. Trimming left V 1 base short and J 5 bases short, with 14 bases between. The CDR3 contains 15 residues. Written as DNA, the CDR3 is TGTGCCAGCAGCTTAGTCGGGGGGCTTCGGACTGAAGCTTTCTTT. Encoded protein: CASSLVGGLRTEAFF.

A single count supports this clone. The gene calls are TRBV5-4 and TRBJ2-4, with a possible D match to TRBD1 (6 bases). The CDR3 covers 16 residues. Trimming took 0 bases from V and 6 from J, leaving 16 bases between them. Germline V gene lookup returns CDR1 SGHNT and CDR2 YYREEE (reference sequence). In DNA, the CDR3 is TGTGCCAGCAGCTTGGCCACTGGGGGCGCGGGAAACATTCAGTACTTC. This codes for CASSLATGGAGNIQYF.

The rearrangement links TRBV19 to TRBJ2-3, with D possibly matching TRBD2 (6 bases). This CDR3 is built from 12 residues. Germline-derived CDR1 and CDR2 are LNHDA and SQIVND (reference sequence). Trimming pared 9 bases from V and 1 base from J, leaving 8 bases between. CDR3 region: CASGTRTDTQYF. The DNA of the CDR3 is TGTGCCAGCGGGACTCGCACAGATACGCAGTATTTT.

DNA of the CDR3: TGTGCCAGCAGCGCATCGCGACAGGGGAGGGGCTCCTACGAGCAGTACTTC. It encodes CASSASRQGRGSYEQYF. The chain employs TRBV5-6 and TRBJ2-7; TRBD1 might be the D (8 bases). Trimming removed 4 bases at V and 0 bases at J, with 20 bases between. This CDR3 is built from 17 residues. The germline V gene encodes CDR1 SGHDT and CDR2 YYEEEE.

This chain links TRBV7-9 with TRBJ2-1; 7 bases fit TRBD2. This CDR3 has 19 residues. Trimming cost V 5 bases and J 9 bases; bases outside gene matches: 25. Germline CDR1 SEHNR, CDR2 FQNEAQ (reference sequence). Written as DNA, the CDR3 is TGTGCCAGCAGCCCAACATTTTGGGAGGGCCGTCTCACACACAGTGAGCAGTTCTTC. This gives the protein CASSPTFWEGRLTHSEQFF.

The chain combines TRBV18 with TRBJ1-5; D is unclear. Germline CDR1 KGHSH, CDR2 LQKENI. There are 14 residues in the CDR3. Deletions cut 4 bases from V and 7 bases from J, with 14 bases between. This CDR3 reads CASSLSGRRQPQHF. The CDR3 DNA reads TGTGCCAGCTCACTGTCTGGGAGGCGGCAGCCCCAGCATTTT. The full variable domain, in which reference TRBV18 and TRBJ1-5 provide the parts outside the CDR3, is NAGVMQNPRHLVRRRGQEARLRCSPMKGHSHVYWYRQLPEEGLKFMVYLQKENIIDESGMPKERFSAEFPKEGPSILRIQQVVRGDSAAYFCASSLSGRRQPQHFGDGTRLSIL.